Below, one TCR beta chain is given with its context. This entry belongs to a study of blood T cell repertoires in COVID-19. Study overall: Samples taken during acute and convalescent COVID-19 were collected in the United States, Italy and Spain.

Repertoires were generated with immunoSEQ multiplex PCR, while TCRdb's copy carries only in-frame clones and drops some. The repertoire holds 100,000 to 150,000 clones, about four fifths seen once, with roughly 10% in the top ten. This TCR came from a man in his sixties with acute or convalescent COVID-19. The sample taken for sequencing was peripheral blood.

The CDR3 region is CASSPRLGAVNTIYF. In nucleotides, the CDR3 is TGTGCCAGCAGTCCTCGTTTGGGGGCAGTAAACACCATATATTTT. The chain combines TRBV5-8 with TRBJ1-3; TRBD1 is a possible D gene (6 bases). Trimming took off 5 bases at V and 6 bases at J, with 18 bases between the two ends. Germline loops: CDR1 SGHTS, CDR2 YDEGEE. The CDR3 spans 15 residues.